This T cell receptor (beta chain) was retrieved from a study of identical twins. Study-wide results and caveats: Modeled out-of-frame TCR alpha sharing in monozygotic twins fell below observed levels.

A universal primer site arose from template switching, and cDNA bore unique molecular identifiers. MiXCR was run by TCRdb on the 5' RACE reads, yielding one entry per CDR3 protein. The sample shows a few hundred thousand distinct CDR3 sequences, just under 10% of them seen only once. The CDR3 is 15 amino acids. Trimming removed 2 bases from V and 2 bases from J, with 11 bases in between. Germline CDR1 SGHDN, CDR2 FVKESK. Concerning this clonotype itself: The antigen is not known.

This sample was also put to use in a study of yellow fever vaccine responses in identical twins.

Sample: PBMCs. The receptor was isolated from a woman aged 18-30 years in good health. The chain is built from TRBV14 and TRBJ2-3; no clear D. In nucleotides, the CDR3 is TGTGCCAGCAGCCAACAACAGACGTACACAGATACGCAGTATTTT. It codes for CASSQQQTYTDTQYF. Complete variable domain (other parts from reference TRBV14 and TRBJ2-3): EAGVTQFPSHSVIEKGQTVTLRCDPISGHDNLYWYRRVMGKEIKFLLHFVKESKQDESGMPNNRFLAERTGGTYSTLKVQPAELEDSGVYFCASSQQQTYTDTQYFGPGTRLTVL.